The clone carrying this T cell receptor beta chain was found many times. Its specificity is unknown. Unique molecular identifiers were built into the TCRbeta library. TCRdb recomputed calls from the PCR reads with MiXCR, one row per CDR3 protein. The sample lists roughly 20,000 distinct CDR3 sequences, roughly 13% occurring once. The data are from a study of T-cell reconstitution after alpha-beta-depleted transplantation in children. This CDR3 spans 14 amino acids. Trimming pared 0 bases from V and 4 bases from J, leaving 9 bases between. Germline V lookup: CDR1 LGHDT, CDR2 YNNKEL (reference sequence). Study-wide findings and caveats: Reportedly, alpha-beta T cells present about two months post-transplant originated from several hundred expanded clones of graft origin.

The TCR sequence derives from a female patient aged 2-10 years who had a stem cell transplant for congenital amegakaryocytic thrombocytopenia, so the T cells may come from the graft donor. The chain has TRBV3-1 and TRBJ1-2, with D perhaps matching TRBD1 (6 bases). Sample: PBMCs, mostly from graft donor cells, taken 60 days after TCRalphabeta/CD19-depleted stem cell transplant. The CDR3 DNA sequence: TGTGCCAGCAGCCAAGATCAGGGGATCTATGGCTACACCTTC. Encoded protein: CASSQDQGIYGYTF.